This TCR beta chain is from a study of cytomegalovirus exposure and HLA in healthy donors. At the level of the study: About four fifths of a few hundred genotyped donors fell in the Caucasian-associated ancestry cluster. Study-level points and caveats: A later analysis reportedly found fewer N-insertions in an Asian-associated ancestry cluster than the roughly 700-donor mean. CMV serostatus was the sole immune exposure information available.

Whereas donors were nominally healthy upon sampling, unrecorded immune exposures were probable. The CDR3 covers 13 residues. Per the germline V gene, CDR1 is SGHVS and CDR2 is FNYEAQ. J gave up 2 bases and V 5 bases, and 3 bases lay outside the gene matches. The PCR used 60 Vbeta and 13 Jbeta primers. Only in-frame clones appear in the TCRdb table, and some are missing; sequencing was by immunoSEQ multiplex PCR. There are 120,000 or so clones in the sample; approximately 10% occur only once, and 4.6% lies in the top ten. In regard to this clone: Its specificity is unknown.

The chain employs TRBV7-6 and TRBJ2-7; 7 bases are shared with TRBD1. The sample was PBMCs. This receptor was identified in a woman aged 18-29 years in good health and CMV-seropositive. CDR3 sequence reads: CASSHQGAYEQYF. The CDR3 DNA reads as TGTGCCAGCAGCCACCAGGGGGCCTACGAGCAGTACTTC.